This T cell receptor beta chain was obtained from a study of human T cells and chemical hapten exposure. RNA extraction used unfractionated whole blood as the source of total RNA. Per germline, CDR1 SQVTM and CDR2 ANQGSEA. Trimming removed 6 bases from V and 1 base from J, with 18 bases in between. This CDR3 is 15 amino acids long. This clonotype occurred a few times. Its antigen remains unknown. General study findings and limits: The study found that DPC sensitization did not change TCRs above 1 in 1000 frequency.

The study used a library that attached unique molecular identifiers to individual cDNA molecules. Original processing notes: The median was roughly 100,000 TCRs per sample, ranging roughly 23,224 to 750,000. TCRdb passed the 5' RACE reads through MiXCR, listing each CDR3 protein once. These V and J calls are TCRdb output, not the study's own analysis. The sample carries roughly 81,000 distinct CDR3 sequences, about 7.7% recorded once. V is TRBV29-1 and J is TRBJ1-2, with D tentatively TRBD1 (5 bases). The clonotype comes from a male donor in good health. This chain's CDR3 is CSVSDGQSNNYGYTF. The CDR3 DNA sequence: TGCAGCGTGTCCGATGGACAATCGAATAACTATGGCTACACCTTC.